This TCR beta chain came from a study of blood T cell repertoires in COVID-19. Method: immunoSEQ multiplex PCR; TCRdb's copy keeps in-frame clones and lacks some. This sample yields more than 85,000 clones, of which roughly 80% are seen a single time; roughly a sixth belongs to the top ten. This CDR3 contains 16 residues. Germline V gene data show CDR1 as SGHRS and CDR2 as YFSETQ. V lost 0 bases, J lost 1 base, and 13 bases lay in between. This TCR was recovered from a woman between 55 and 75 years old with acute or convalescent COVID-19. The source material was peripheral blood. The rearrangement links TRBV5-1 to TRBJ1-1; D remains unclear. The CDR3 loop reads CASSLVPQVQNTEAFF. CDR3 DNA sequence: TGCGCCAGCAGCTTGGTGCCGCAGGTTCAGAACACTGAAGCTTTCTTT.